This T cell receptor beta chain was found in a study of blood T cells in healthy people across ages. Study-wide results and caveats: From one million sequenced T cells, diversity estimates were lower bounds.

With respect to this clonotype: Its antigen is not identified.

CDR3 length: 14 residues. The V and J ends lost 4 bases and 4 bases, in that order; junction bases with no gene match: 6. The germline V gene has CDR1 SGHRS and CDR2 YFSETQ. A sample-barcoded 5' primer and a J-beta primer mix were used in a second PCR of about 7 to 11 cycles. TCRdb analysed the 5' RACE reads with MiXCR anew, one entry per CDR3 protein. Here the sample spans 790,000 or so distinct CDR3 sequences, 45% to 70% being singletons. There were at least 5 micrograms of total RNA extracted from every sample. The clonotype was recovered from a man in his forties or fifties in good health. The specimen sequenced was blood. The chain carries TRBV5-1 and TRBJ2-3, with 7 bases aligning to TRBD1. CDR3 sequence: CASSLGTDPDTQYF. The CDR3 DNA sequence: TGCGCCAGCAGCCTCGGGACAGACCCAGATACGCAGTATTTT.